This TCR beta chain was sequenced for a study of T cell repertoires in cytomegalovirus infection. Overall study context: Both recently identified HLA-C-restricted and well-studied HLA-B-restricted CMV epitopes were used in the study. Both CMV infection and a matching HLA type were indicated by public TCR beta signatures. Whole-study results and caveats: Public TCR beta family frequency separated CMV-and-HLA carriers, including in an independent cohort. CMV-specific TCR beta clonotypes restricted by HLA-C dominated the ex vivo response.

J was trimmed by 5 bases and V by 3 bases; bases with no gene match: 7. This CDR3 spans 15 amino acids. Germline V CDR1 and CDR2: LNHDA, SQIVND (reference sequence). TCRdb passed the reads through MiXCR, listing each CDR3 protein once. The sample has 300,000 to 400,000 distinct CDR3 sequences, 20% to 25% seen once. Turning to this clonotype: Its antigen remains unknown.

Sample: cultured PBMCs, taken from culture after CMV antigen stimulation. The chain is built from TRBV19 and TRBJ2-5, with 9 bases lining up with TRBD2. This TCR came from a human donor in good health (CMV status not recorded). Some clones in this sample may be carry-over from other donors' samples. CDR3 sequence: CASSIGLAGRETQYF. Here the CDR3 DNA reads TGTGCCAGTAGTATTGGGCTAGCGGGGCGGGAGACCCAGTACTTC.